These T cell receptor beta chains were read from a single sample in a study of control samples from healthy donors and cancer patients. The data were produced by immunoSEQ multiplex PCR, yet TCRdb's version contains in-frame clones alone and is incomplete. The sample holds roughly 120,000 clones, around 96% seen once. The specimen was blood. Receptors originate from a man under 40 in good health. Both conserved end residues are part of each CDR3.

V	J	CDR3
TRBV30	TRBJ1-4	CAWSEGRSEKLFF
TRBV5-6	TRBJ1-4	CASSRRQTANEKLFF
TRBV29-1	TRBJ1-2	CSVEEEGADGYTF
TRBV5-1	TRBJ2-5	CASSLEGLGETQYF
TRBV2	TRBJ1-6	CASSVPGQGASWNNSPLHF
TRBV5-1	TRBJ2-2	CASSFSRGGTGELFF
TRBV7-2	TRBJ2-7	CASSLEHLSPGDEQYF
TRBV6-2/TRBV6-3	TRBJ2-1	CASSPTSREQFF
TRBV11-3	TRBJ1-1	CASSPNTQTGEIPMNTEAFF
TRBV5-6	TRBJ2-7	CASSMPDGSYEQYF
TRBV30	TRBJ1-2	CAWRVTGAYGYTF
TRBV18	TRBJ2-7	CASSLRDIGSYEQYF
TRBV6-2/TRBV6-3	TRBJ1-1	CASSYQGQGLNTEAFF
TRBV7-2	TRBJ1-2	CASSPRGQDNYGYTF
TRBV25-1	TRBJ2-4	CASSESGAKNIQYF
TRBV15	TRBJ1-1	CATQRGTNTEAFF
TRBV7-9	TRBJ1-4	CASSLIGATNEKLFF
TRBV3-1/TRBV3-2	TRBJ1-1	CASSPTGLSPEAFF
TRBV7-9	TRBJ1-2	CASSPDRANGYTF
TRBV2	TRBJ2-7	CASSEVARGEQYF
TRBV11-2	TRBJ1-1	CASSLGVLVTEAFF
TRBV27	TRBJ2-1	CASSLTRTGIYNEQFF
TRBV5-1	TRBJ2-2	CASSRTGSANTGELFF
TRBV10-2	TRBJ2-1	CASSSLSGGADNEQFF
TRBV5-6	TRBJ2-7	CASIGRLGYEQYF
TRBV11-2	TRBJ2-7	CASSLGGLAPYEQYF
TRBV6-2/TRBV6-3	TRBJ2-1	CASSTSGSSYNEQFF
TRBV10-3	TRBJ1-5	CAISERQAMAYQPQHF
TRBV7-9	TRBJ1-1	CASSPRQGANTEAFF
TRBV19	TRBJ1-5	CASTSERMGAGQPQHF
TRBV29-1	TRBJ2-2	CSVVMDTGELFF
TRBV19	TRBJ1-6	CASSSRGSSRGSSYNSPLHF
TRBV2	TRBJ1-5	CASSLDSYSNQPQHF
TRBV25-1	TRBJ2-3	CASSDQQDRGTDTQYF
TRBV7-2	TRBJ2-5	CASSLAGGQETQYF
TRBV14	TRBJ2-7	CASSHKSSYEQYF
TRBV16	TRBJ2-6	CASSQFIQGSGANVLTF
TRBV4-3	TRBJ2-3	CASSQGTGLGGTDTQYF
TRBV11-2	TRBJ2-1	CASSRGLGSYNEQFF
TRBV4-1	TRBJ2-7	CASSQARYEDEQYF
TRBV2	TRBJ1-5	CASSGEVNSNQPQHF
TRBV7-9	TRBJ1-1	CASTFAGDGLAFF
TRBV12-2	TRBJ2-1	CASRLVTSGVSNEQFF
TRBV6-2/TRBV6-3	TRBJ2-3	CASSYADRGQEESDTQYF
TRBV11-1	TRBJ2-1	CASSLFTRPDDEQFF
TRBV6-5	TRBJ1-1	CASSYWNRGEGAEAFF
TRBV18	TRBJ1-6	CASSPDSSGSPLHF
TRBV27	TRBJ1-1	CASSLAGATEAFF
TRBV4-1	TRBJ1-4	CASSQPTGRTNEKLFF
TRBV25-1	TRBJ2-7	CASLGTDSYEQYF
TRBV5-1	TRBJ2-2	CASAAGGAYTGELFF
TRBV6-6	TRBJ2-7	CATTPVNEGRNYEQYF
TRBV6-6	TRBJ1-1	CASSYVPVQNTEAFF
TRBV6-2/TRBV6-3	TRBJ2-7	CASSLVAGATYEQYF
TRBV4-2	TRBJ1-5	CASSQVTGEPQHF
TRBV7-2	TRBJ2-7	CASSLTGGSYEQYF